This T cell receptor beta chain was identified in a study of human T cells and chemical hapten exposure (dated by TCRdb to about 2021). Regarding the research as a whole: For sensitization, 2% DPC in acetone was applied to a 2 cm by 2 cm area of upper inner arm skin. Throughout the roughly 26-week study period, patients were also given weekly therapeutic DPC doses on the scalp. Patch testing on the upper back used Finn chambers containing 0.01% DPC, with scoring done after 6 days according to International Contact Dermatitis Research Group standards. Most of the patients in the cohort were female, and the cohort covered alopecia areata with under or over 50% scalp involvement, alopecia totalis and alopecia universalis. Libraries were combined into a pool for sequencing, and differences in TCR yield between samples came mainly from small differences in library volumes within the pool. In alopecia patients, the study followed how the peripheral blood TCR repertoire changed in vivo over primary and secondary sensitization to diphenylcyclopropenone (DPC), a hapten. Blood samples were taken from patients before sensitization (week 0) and then at 2, 6 and about 24 weeks after DPC sensitization. Some 29 alopecia patients provided blood for TCR sequencing at one to four time points (pre-sensitization, 2, 6 and 24 weeks). For every blood RNA sample, sequencing covered both the TCR alpha and TCR beta chains. On the study overall, not on this receptor specifically: Expanded TCRs formed significantly more large CDR3 similarity clusters than pre-sensitization or healthy control sets, consistent with antigen-driven responses. A positive correlation was found between the number of PT1 expanded TCRs and patch test score, with significance reached at thresholds 8, 16 and 32 but not 4. Because every patient had alopecia, a presumed autoimmune disease, the patients' immune response might differ from that of healthy individuals. No change with DPC sensitization was found in the number of TCRs above 1 in 1000 frequency, and no evidence of global repertoire structure alterations was found. After repeated subsampling, changes were observed in the strength of the expansion versus patch-test correlation and in the threshold at which the correlation became significant.

The time point label, as the study defines it: pre-sensitization, week 0. According to the study, the label for this sample's treatment or condition signals: therapeutic diphenylcyclopropenone sensitization with weekly scalp DPC. Total RNA was extracted from unfractionated whole blood collected in Tempus Blood RNA tubes. Blood at each patch-test visit was drawn before the patch test was applied. Patients were considered eligible if aged 18 to 70, diagnosed with alopecia and deemed suitable for DPC therapy, and patients were excluded if pregnant. This clonotype has more than one count but fewer than ten. It has no known antigen specificity. No much larger clone exists at a distance of one base, and base qualities are not known. Libraries were built with RACE. The instrument was a NextSeq 500. During library preparation, unique molecular identifiers were attached to individual cDNA molecules so that TCRs could be counted in a quantitative, reproducible way. In the source study's methods: Samples had a median of about 96,000 TCRs, with a range from about 23,224 to 690,600. V, J and CDR3 annotation of the TCR reads was carried out using the Decombinator software suite. For the PS versus PT1 abundance plots, all samples were subsampled to the same number of TCRs (28,000). Expanded TCRs were defined as absent before sensitization and observed at least eight times at the 2-week time point. The public reads were run again by TCRdb, first through fastp at Q25 and then through MiXCR, and only productive beta chains were kept. A single entry per CDR3 protein holds the most common genes and DNA from its merged rows. TCRdb's processing, not the authors', yielded these V and J calls. The sample records some 49,000 distinct CDR3 sequences, roughly a tenth of which are singletons. The biggest ten clones account for about 9.6% of the sample.

Sequenced material: whole blood, taken in connection with sensitization to the hapten diphenylcyclopropenone (DPC). The clonotype originates from a woman aged 30 to 39 with alopecia areata. Some clones in this sample may be carry-over from other donors' samples.

The CDR3 region reads CASSTGGRNTGELFF. The nucleotide sequence reads TGTGCCAGCAGCACAGGGGGCAGGAACACCGGGGAGCTGTTTTTT. The sequence is built from TRBV7-3 and TRBJ2-2, with 9 bases in between that match TRBD1. CDR1 is given as SGHTA and CDR2 as FQGTGA, both from the germline V gene. The CDR3 sequence holds 15 residues, the cysteine and phenylalanine included. Just the 45-base CDR3 DNA is kept, in frame starting at base 1. V is trimmed back by 5 bases and J by 1 base, and the junction contains 2 bases that no gene match accounts for. Outside the CDR3, residues come from the reference TRBV7-3 and TRBJ2-2 proteins, so the full variable domain is: GAGVSQTPSNKVTEKGKYVELRCDPISGHTALYWYRQSLGQGPEFLIYFQGTGAADDSGLPNDRFFAVRPEGSVSTLKIQRTERGDSAVYLCASSTGGRNTGELFFGEGSRLTVL.